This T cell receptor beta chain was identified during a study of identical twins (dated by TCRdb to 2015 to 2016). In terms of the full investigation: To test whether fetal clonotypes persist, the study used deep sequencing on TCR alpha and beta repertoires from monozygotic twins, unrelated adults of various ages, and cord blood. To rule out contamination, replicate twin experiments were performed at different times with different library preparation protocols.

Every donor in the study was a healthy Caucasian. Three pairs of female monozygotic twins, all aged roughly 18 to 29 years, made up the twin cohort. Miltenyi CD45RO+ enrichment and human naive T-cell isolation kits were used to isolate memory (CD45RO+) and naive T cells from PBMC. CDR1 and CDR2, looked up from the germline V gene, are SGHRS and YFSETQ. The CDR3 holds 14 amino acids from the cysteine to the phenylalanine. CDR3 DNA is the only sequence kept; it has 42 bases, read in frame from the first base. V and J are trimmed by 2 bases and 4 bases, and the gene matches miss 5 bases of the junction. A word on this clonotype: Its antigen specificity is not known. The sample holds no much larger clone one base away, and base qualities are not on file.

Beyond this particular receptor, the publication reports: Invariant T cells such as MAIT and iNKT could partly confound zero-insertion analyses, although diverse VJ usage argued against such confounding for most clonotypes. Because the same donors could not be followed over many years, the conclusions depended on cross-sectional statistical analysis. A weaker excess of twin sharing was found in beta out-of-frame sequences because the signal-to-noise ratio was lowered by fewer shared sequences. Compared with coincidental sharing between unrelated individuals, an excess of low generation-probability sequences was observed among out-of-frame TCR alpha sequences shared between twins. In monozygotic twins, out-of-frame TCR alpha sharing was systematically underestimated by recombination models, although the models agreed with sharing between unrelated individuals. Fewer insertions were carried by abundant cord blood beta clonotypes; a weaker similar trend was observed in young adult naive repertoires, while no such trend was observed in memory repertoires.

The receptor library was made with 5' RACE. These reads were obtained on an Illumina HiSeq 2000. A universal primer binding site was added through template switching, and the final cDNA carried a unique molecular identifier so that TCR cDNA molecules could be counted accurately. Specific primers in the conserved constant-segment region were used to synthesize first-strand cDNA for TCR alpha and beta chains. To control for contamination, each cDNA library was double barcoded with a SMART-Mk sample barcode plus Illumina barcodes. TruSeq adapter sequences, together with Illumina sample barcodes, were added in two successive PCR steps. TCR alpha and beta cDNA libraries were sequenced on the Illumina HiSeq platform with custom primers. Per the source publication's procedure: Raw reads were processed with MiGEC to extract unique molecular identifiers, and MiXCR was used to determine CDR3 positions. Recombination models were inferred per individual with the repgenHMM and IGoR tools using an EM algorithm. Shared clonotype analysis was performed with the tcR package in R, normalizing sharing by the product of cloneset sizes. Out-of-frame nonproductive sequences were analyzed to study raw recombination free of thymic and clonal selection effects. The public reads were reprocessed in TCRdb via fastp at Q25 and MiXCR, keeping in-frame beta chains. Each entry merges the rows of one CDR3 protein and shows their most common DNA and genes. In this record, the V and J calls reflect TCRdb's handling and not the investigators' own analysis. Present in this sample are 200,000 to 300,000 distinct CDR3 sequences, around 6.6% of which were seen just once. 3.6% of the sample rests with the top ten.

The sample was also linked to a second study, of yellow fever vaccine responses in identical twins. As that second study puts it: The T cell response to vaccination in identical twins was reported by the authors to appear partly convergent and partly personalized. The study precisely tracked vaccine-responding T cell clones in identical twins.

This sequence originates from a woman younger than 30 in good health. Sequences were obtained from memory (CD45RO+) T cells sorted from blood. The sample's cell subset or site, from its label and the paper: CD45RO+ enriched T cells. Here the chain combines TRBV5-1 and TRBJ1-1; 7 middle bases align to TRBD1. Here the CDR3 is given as CASSFTGEGTEAFF. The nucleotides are TGCGCCAGCAGCTTCACAGGGGAGGGCACTGAAGCTTTCTTT.